This T cell receptor (beta chain) is drawn from a study of early T cells in non-severe SARS-CoV-2 infection (dated by TCRdb to the early 2020s). About the investigation overall: Because TCR sequencing was done on bulk RNA from unsorted whole blood, the alpha and beta chains could not be paired.

Libraries were constructed by 5' RACE. The listed sequencing device is NextSeq 500. The TCR library protocol attached unique molecular identifiers to individual cDNA molecules to correct for sequencing error and PCR bias. Both TCR alpha and beta chains were sequenced, and tight co-correlation was observed between alpha and beta sequence abundances in each sample. Per the authors' processing: Decombinator V4 was used to annotate TCR sequences for V gene, J gene and CDR3. TCRs were defined as expanded if a significant change between any two time points was detected under a Poisson model with p below 0.0001. TCR abundances were normalised to the total number of TCRs sequenced in each sample and reported as counts per million. MAIT TCRs were defined by TRAV1-2 paired with TRAJ12, TRAJ20 or TRAJ33, and iNKT TCRs by TRAV10 paired with TRAJ18. VDJdb, accessed 1 November 2021, was searched for CMV, EBV and SARS-CoV-2 annotated TCRs, excluding TCRs annotated for multiple antigens. Clones were called with MiXCR by TCRdb after fastp trimmed the public reads at Q25, and only in-frame beta chains were retained. Every distinct CDR3 protein forms one entry, paired with its most common genes and DNA. The authors' filters were not applied to this entry. The sample profile shows approximately 31,000 distinct CDR3 sequences; approximately 6% of them were found once. Roughly 6.5% of the sample lies in the top ten.

This clonotype was detected ten times or more. The antigen it recognizes is unknown. No quality values exist for individual bases; no much larger clone is one base distant. A case-control design nested within a healthcare worker cohort in London, UK, was used, with weekly nasopharyngeal swab PCR tests and blood sampling performed. Between 23 and 31 March 2020, the week of the UK lockdown, healthcare workers were enrolled and then followed up weekly for as long as 16 weeks. Points the paper makes about the study in general: Matching against VDJdb was skewed toward anti-spike CD8 responses, likely underestimated virus-specific expansions, and missed private and CD4 specificities.

From the cysteine through the phenylalanine, the CDR3 covers 13 amino acids. Of the read, only the CDR3 DNA is kept; its 39 bases are in frame from base 1. The germline V gene encodes CDR1 MNHEY and CDR2 SMNVEV (reference sequence). V lost 5 bases and J lost 8 bases; the stretch between them is 10 bases long. This chain is built from TRBV27 and TRBJ1-6; a weak D assignment points to TRBD1 (5 bases agree). Sequences were obtained from whole blood. This clonotype was obtained from an adult who was a healthcare worker with PCR-confirmed SARS-CoV-2 infection or an uninfected control (not recorded which). The DNA is as follows: TGTGCCAGCAGTCCCAGGGTTCATTCACCCCTCCACTTT. Its translation is CASSPRVHSPLHF.